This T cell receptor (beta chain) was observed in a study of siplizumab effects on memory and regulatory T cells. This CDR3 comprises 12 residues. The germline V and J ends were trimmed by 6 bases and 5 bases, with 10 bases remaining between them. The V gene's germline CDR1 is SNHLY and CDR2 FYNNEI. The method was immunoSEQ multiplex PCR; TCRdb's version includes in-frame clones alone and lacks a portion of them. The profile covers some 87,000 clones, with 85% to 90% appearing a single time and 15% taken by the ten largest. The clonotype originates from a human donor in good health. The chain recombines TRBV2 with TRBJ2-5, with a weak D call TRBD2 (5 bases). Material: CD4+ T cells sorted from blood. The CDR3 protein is CASSISAETQYF. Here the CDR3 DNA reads TGTGCCAGCAGCATTAGCGCGGAGACCCAGTACTTC.